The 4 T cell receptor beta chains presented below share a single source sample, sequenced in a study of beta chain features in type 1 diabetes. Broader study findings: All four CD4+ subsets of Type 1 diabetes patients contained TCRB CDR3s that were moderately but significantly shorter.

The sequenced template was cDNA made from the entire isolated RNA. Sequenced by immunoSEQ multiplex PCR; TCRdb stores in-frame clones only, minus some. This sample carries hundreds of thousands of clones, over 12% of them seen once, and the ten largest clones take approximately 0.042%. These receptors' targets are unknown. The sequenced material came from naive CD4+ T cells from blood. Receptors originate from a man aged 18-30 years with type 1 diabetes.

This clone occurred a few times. The CDR3 reads CASSQGLVLSEQYF. For the CDR3, the DNA is TGTGCCAGCAGCCAAGGCCTAGTTCTCTCCGAGCAGTACTTC. This chain connects TRBV4-2 to TRBJ2-7; D not certain. Trimming left V 1 base short and J 6 bases short, with 13 bases between. The germline V gene has CDR1 LGHNA and CDR2 YNFKEQ. The CDR3 contains 14 residues.

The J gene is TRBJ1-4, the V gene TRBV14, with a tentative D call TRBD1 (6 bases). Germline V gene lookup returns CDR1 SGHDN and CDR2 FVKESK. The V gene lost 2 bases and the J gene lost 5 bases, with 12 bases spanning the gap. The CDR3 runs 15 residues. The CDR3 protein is CASSQFDRPNEKLFF. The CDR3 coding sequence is TGTGCCAGCAGCCAATTCGACAGGCCGAATGAAAAACTGTTTTTT.

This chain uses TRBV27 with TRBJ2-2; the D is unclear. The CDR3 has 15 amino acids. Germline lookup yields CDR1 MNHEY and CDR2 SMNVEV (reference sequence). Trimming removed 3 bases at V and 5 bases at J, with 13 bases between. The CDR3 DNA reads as TGTGCCAGCAGTTTCGAAGGCCCACGAACCGGGGAGCTGTTTTTT. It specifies CASSFEGPRTGELFF.

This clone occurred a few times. The CDR3 region is CASTEHGKTHQPQHF. The CDR3 DNA follows: TGTGCCAGCACCGAGCACGGAAAGACACACCAGCCCCAGCATTTT. V gene TRBV6-1 combines with J gene TRBJ1-5, with D unresolved. Trimming shortened V by 7 bases and J by 7 bases, and 20 bases separated the two germline ends. CDR1 and CDR2 from the germline V gene are MNHNS and SASEGT. This CDR3 is 15 amino acids long.